This T cell receptor beta chain was identified during a study of CD8+CD57+ T cells in acquired aplastic anemia listed by TCRdb under 2018. Turning to the overall study: DNA extracted from sorted CD4+ and CD8+ cells had a mean of approximately 3.3 ug, with a range of roughly 0.19 to 27.4 ug. CD8+CD57+ expansion was defined as a frequency above the mean frequency observed in healthy subjects.

CDR3 length: 15 amino acids, cysteine to phenylalanine. The read is trimmed to its CDR3 DNA, 45 bases read in frame from base 1. CDR1 is given as LNHDA and CDR2 as SQIVND, both from the germline V gene (reference sequence). The trim is 4 bases for V and 0 bases for J, with a gap of 7 bases between the germline ends. Genomic DNA was used as template for profiling of TCR beta VDJ combinations and CDR3 sequences. An Illumina HiSeq 2000 was the platform used for TCR repertoire sequencing. In the paper's pipeline: TRBV/TRBJ rearrangement plots, CDR3 size and DJ length profiles, and Simpson's diversity index were used to assess repertoires. The immunodominant clone was defined as the most abundant DNA sequence in deep sequencing data. CDR3 amino acid sequences were checked for sharing across subjects and were also compared against the VDJdb database and published repertoires. The public reads were run again by TCRdb, first through fastp at Q25 and then through MiXCR, and only productive beta chains were kept. Entries are consolidated by CDR3 protein sequence, retaining the most common genes and DNA. TCRdb, not the authors, supplied the V and J calls. This sample holds around 42,000 distinct CDR3 sequences; over 55% were observed only once. The top ten clones comprise 50% to 65% of the sample.

The patients picked for sequencing were ones in whom flow cytometry had shown an expansion of CD8+CD57+ cells. All patients had severe acquired aplastic anemia diagnosed by International Study of Aplastic Anemia and Agranulocytosis and Camitta criteria. Patients had received no therapy at the time of blood sampling. TCR repertoires of sorted CD4+ and CD8+ blood T cells from severe aplastic anemia patients and healthy subjects were deep-sequenced in the study. Patients were enrolled in the USA under clinicaltrials.gov protocols 00001620, 01623167, 00001397, 00071045, 00081523 and 00961064. Ficoll-Paque density gradient centrifugation was used to isolate peripheral blood mononuclear cells. CD4+ and CD8+ T cells were sorted by FACS or magnetic beads before DNA extraction. As regards this clonotype: Its cognate antigen has yet to be identified. No base qualities exist here, and no much larger clone lies one base off it.

Overall results and qualifications from the work: CD8+ Simpson's diversity did not differ significantly between patients and healthy controls (P=0.060). Although around 30 CD8+ CDR3 sequences were shared by patients and controls, these sequences appeared highly expressed in patients and within the immunodominant clones of patients.

This sequence originates from a human donor with aplastic anemia. Sequencing used sorted CD4+, CD8+, or CD8+CD57+ T cells (not recorded which) from PBMCs. The receptor chain draws on TRBV19 and TRBJ2-6, with the D gene possibly TRBD1 or TRBD2, each one fitting 5 bases. DNA sequence: TGTGCCAGTAGTACGAGGGGCTCTGGGGCCAACGTCCTGACTTTC. This encodes CASSTRGSGANVLTF.